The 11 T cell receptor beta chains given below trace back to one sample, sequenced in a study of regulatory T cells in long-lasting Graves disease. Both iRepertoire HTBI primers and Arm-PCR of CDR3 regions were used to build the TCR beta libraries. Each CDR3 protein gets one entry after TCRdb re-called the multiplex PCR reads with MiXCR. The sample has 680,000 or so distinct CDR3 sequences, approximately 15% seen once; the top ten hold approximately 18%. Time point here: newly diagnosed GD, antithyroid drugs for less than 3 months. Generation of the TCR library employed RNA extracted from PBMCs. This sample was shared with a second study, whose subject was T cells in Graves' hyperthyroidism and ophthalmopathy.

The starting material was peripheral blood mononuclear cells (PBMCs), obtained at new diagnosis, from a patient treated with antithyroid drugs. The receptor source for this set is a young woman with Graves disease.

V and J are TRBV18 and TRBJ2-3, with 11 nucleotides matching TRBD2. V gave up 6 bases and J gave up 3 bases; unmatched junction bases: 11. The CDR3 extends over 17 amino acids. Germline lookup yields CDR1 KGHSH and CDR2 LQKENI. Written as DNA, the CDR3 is TGTGCCAGCTCTCAAACCGGGACTAGCGGTATAACAGATACGCAGTATTTT. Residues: CASSQTGTSGITDTQYF.

The CDR3 sequence is CASSFDSPNSPLHF. The CDR3 DNA reads as TGTGCCAGCAGTTTTGACAGCCCTAATTCACCCCTCCACTTT. The rearrangement uses TRBV12-3 or TRBV12-4 and TRBJ1-6; tentatively, D is TRBD1 (5 bases). The CDR3 is made up of 14 amino acids. Trimming shortened V by 3 bases and J by 6 bases, and 9 bases separated the two germline ends.

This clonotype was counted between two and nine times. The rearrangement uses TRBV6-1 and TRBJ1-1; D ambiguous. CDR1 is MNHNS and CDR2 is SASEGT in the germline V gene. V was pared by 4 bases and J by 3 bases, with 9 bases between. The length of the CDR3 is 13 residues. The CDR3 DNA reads TGTGCCAGCAGTGCCCTGAGGGACACTGAAGCTTTCTTT. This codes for CASSALRDTEAFF.

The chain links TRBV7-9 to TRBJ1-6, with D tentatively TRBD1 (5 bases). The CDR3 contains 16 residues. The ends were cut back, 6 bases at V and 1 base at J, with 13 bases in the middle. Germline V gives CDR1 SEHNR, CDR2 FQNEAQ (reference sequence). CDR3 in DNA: TGTGCCAGCAGTCCTAGCGGGGGGTCCTATAATTCACCCCTCCACTTT. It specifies CASSPSGGSYNSPLHF.

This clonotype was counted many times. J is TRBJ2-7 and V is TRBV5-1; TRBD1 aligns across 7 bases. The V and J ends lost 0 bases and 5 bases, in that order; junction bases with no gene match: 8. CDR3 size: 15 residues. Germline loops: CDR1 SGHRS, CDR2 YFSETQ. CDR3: CASSLVVTGTDEQYF. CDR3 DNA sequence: TGCGCCAGCAGCTTGGTAGTGACAGGGACCGACGAGCAGTACTTC.

The chain's CDR3 is CASSPGTVAKNIQYF. DNA for the CDR3: TGTGCCAGCTCACCGGGGACAGTAGCCAAAAACATTCAGTACTTC. The chain employs TRBV18 and TRBJ2-4; 7 bases agree with TRBD1. V dropped 3 bases and J dropped 0; count of bases not matched to a gene: 2. CDR3 length: 15 amino acids. Germline assignment: CDR1 KGHSH and CDR2 LQKENI. The complete variable domain, with remaining parts taken from reference TRBV18 and TRBJ2-4, reads NAGVMQNPRHLVRRRGQEARLRCSPMKGHSHVYWYRQLPEEGLKFMVYLQKENIIDESGMPKERFSAEFPKEGPSILRIQQVVRGDSAAYFCASSPGTVAKNIQYFGAGTRLSVL.

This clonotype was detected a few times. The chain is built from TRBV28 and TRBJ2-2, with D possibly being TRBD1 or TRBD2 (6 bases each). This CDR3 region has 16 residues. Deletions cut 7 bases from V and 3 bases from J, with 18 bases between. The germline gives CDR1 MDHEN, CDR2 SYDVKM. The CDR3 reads CASTSRGAADTGELFF. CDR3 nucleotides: TGTGCCAGCACCTCAAGGGGGGCAGCGGACACCGGGGAGCTGTTTTTT.

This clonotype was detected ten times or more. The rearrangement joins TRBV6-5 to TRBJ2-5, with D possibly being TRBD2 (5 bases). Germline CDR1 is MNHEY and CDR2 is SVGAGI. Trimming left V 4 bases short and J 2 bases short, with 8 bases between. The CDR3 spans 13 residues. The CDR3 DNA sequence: TGTGCCAGCAGTTCCGGGATTCAAGAGACCCAGTACTTC. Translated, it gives CASSSGIQETQYF.

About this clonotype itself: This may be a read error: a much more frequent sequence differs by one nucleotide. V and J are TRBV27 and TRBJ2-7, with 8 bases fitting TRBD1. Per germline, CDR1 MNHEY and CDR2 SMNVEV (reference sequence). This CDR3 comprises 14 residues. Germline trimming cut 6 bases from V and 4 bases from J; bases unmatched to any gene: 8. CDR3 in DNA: TGTGCCAGCAGAGTGACAGGGGCTCGTTACGAGCAGTACTTC. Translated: CASRVTGARYEQYF.

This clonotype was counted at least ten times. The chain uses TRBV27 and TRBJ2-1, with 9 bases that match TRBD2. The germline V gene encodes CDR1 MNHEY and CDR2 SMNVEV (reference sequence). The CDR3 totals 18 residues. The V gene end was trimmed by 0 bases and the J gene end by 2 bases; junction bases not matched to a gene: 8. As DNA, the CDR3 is TGTGCCAGCAGTTTATCAACCCCCGCTAGCGGGGCCTACAATGAGCAGTTCTTC. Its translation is CASSLSTPASGAYNEQFF.

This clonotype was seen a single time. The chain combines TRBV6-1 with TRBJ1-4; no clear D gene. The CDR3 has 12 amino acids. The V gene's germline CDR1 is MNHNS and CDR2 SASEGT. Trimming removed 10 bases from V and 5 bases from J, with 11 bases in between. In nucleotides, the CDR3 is TGTGCCACCCGAACACACAATGAAAAACTGTTTTTT. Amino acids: CATRTHNEKLFF.